This TCR beta chain was sequenced during a study of CD8 T cells in Susac syndrome. Across the whole study: When their blood was taken, patients with Susac syndrome were therapy-naive, taking corticosteroids, or taking intravenous immunoglobulin alone. Study-level results: The number of Susac-specific public clones found was around 16 in total CD8+ repertoires and a few in CD8+ TEMRA repertoires.

V shed 2 bases and J 2 bases; nucleotides not matched to a gene: 7. The CDR3 sequence is 17 residues long. A word on this clonotype: The target antigen is unknown.

Reverse transcription used about 0.45 to 1 ug RNA and random hexamers. TCRdb reanalysed the immunoSEQ multiplex PCR reads using MiXCR and keeps one entry per CDR3 protein. The repertoire holds tens of thousands of distinct CDR3 sequences, with 94% as singletons. V and J are TRBV12-3 or TRBV12-4 and TRBJ2-3; 10 positions match TRBD2. This receptor was taken from a human donor with Susac syndrome. The sequenced material came from CD8+ T cells from PBMCs. This chain's CDR3 is CASSLLALAGYTDTQYF. The CDR3 bases are TGTGCCAGCAGTTTACTGGCACTAGCGGGGTACACAGATACGCAGTATTTT.